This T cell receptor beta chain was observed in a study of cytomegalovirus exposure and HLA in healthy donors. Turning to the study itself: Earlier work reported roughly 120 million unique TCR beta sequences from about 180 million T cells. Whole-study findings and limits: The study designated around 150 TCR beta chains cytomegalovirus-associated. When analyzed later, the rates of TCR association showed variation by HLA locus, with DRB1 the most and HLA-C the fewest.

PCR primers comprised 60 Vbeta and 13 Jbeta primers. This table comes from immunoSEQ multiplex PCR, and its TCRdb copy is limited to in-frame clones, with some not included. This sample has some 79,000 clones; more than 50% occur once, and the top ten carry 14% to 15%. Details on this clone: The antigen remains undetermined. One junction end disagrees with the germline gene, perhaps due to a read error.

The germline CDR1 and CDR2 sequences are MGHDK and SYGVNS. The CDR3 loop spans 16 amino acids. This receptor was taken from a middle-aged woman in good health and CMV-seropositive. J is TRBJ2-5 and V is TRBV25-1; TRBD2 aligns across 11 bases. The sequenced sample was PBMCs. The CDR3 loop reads CANSASSGRWRETQYF. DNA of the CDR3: TGTGCCAACAGTGCTTCTAGCGGGAGGTGGAGGGAGACCCAGTACTTC.